This T cell receptor beta chain was captured in a study of T cell responses to AZD1222 COVID-19 vaccine. Across the whole study: Second-dose intervals of approximately 4 or approximately 12 weeks were pooled.

V dropped 7 bases and J dropped 3 bases, with 16 bases sitting between them. The CDR3 is 14 residues long. Germline-derived CDR1 and CDR2 are GTSNPN and SVGIG (reference sequence). Whole-study findings and limits: Spike-wide vaccine-associated CD4 TCRs dominated at 160-218 and 743-854.

Clones were sequenced by immunoSEQ multiplex PCR, and TCRdb holds only the in-frame ones, with some missing. The sample gives 170,000 or so clones, roughly nine tenths of which show up once; less than 3% is in the top ten. Concerning this clone itself: Its antigen is currently unknown.

The sequencing used peripheral blood, collected on day 0 of AZD1222 vaccination. The sequence was collected from an adult in good health. The rearrangement links TRBV30 to TRBJ2-1; D might be TRBD1 or TRBD2, each matching 6 bases. DNA of the CDR3: TGTGCCTCCGATGGAGGGGGGAACTACAATGAGCAGTTCTTC. Translated: CASDGGGNYNEQFF.